This T cell receptor beta chain was obtained from a study of T cell repertoires in aging, cancer and after chemotherapy. Rearranged V-D-J TRB sequences were amplified with a mixed TRB-A/B primer pool. TCRdb processed the multiplex PCR reads anew with MiXCR; each CDR3 protein has one entry. Of some 9,000 distinct CDR3 sequences in the sample, 25% were seen once. The template was genomic DNA from peripheral blood, not RNA. This clonotype was detected only a few times. Antigen: not known. The CDR3 loop spans 20 amino acids. The ends lost 7 bases at V and 0 bases at J; junction bases unmatched: 20. Germline V gene lookup returns CDR1 MNHEY and CDR2 SMNVEV (reference sequence). Whole-study results and caveats: In hematological cancer patients, infiltrated lymphoid organs may have impaired thymic emigration or peripheral T cell expansion. Healthy donors lost TCR diversity with age mainly through richness, cancer patients through richness and evenness.

The chain links TRBV27 to TRBJ2-3, with 9 nucleotides matching TRBD2. This clonotype was obtained from a human donor with a blood cancer. The specimen was blood. Here the CDR3 reads CASIPPLGSGRPTSTDTQYF. DNA for the CDR3: TGTGCCAGCATCCCACCCTTAGGCAGCGGGAGGCCGACTAGCACAGATACGCAGTATTTT.